Each of the 4 T cell receptor beta chains below was sequenced from the same sample in a study of T cell responses to AZD1222 COVID-19 vaccine. Sequencing was performed with immunoSEQ multiplex PCR; in TCRdb, only in-frame clones are kept and a portion is missing. There are some 120,000 clones in the sample; roughly 87% occur only once, and 1.5% lies in the top ten. Sequenced here: peripheral blood, sampled on day 0 of AZD1222 vaccination. All receptors derive from an adult in good health.

This clone was picked up a small number of times. The chain couples TRBV28 to TRBJ2-3; either TRBD1 or TRBD2 may fit D (5 bases each). Germline CDR1 and CDR2: MDHEN and SYDVKM. The CDR3 totals 14 residues. Trimming stripped 5 bases from V and 7 bases from J, with 16 bases between. The CDR3 sequence: CASSPPARGYTQYF. The DNA of the CDR3 is TGTGCCAGCAGTCCCCCGGCGAGGGGCTATACGCAGTATTTT. Combining the CDR3 with reference TRBV28 and TRBJ2-3 gives the whole variable domain DVKVTQSSRYLVKRTGEKVFLECVQDMDHENMFWYRQDPGLGLRLIYFSYDVKMKEKGDIPEGYSVSREKKERFSLILESASTNQTSMYLCASSPPARGYTQYFGPGTRLTVL.

The chain combines TRBV7-3 with TRBJ1-1, with 7 bases lining up with TRBD1. Germline-derived CDR1 and CDR2 are SGHTA and FQGTGA. J lost 1 base, V lost 6 bases, and 2 bases had no gene match. The CDR3 covers 13 residues. The CDR3 nucleotides read TGTGCCAGCAGGAGACAGGGGAACACTGAAGCTTTCTTT. It encodes CASRRQGNTEAFF.

The rearrangement links TRBV7-6 to TRBJ1-3; no clear D. Germline lookup yields CDR1 SGHVS and CDR2 FNYEAQ. The CDR3 sequence is 17 residues long. Trimming removed 2 bases at V and 0 bases at J, with 14 bases between. The CDR3 DNA reads TGTGCCAGCAGCTTACAAGCTAACGGATACTCTGGAAACACCATATATTTT. Translation gives CASSLQANGYSGNTIYF.

The genes are TRBV6-2 or TRBV6-3 and TRBJ1-6; unclear D gene. Germline values: CDR1 MNHEY, CDR2 SVGEGT. Trimming pared 2 bases from V and 6 bases from J, leaving 8 bases between. The CDR3 has 14 residues. The CDR3 region has the DNA TGTGCCAGCAGTTACACCGGGGTTAATTCACCCCTCCACTTT. Protein product: CASSYTGVNSPLHF.